These 15 T cell receptor beta chains were all obtained from the same sample, sequenced in a study of Graves' ophthalmopathy and Graves' hyperthyroidism. For repertoire sequencing, the TCR beta CDR3 regions were amplified from RNA transcripts. A first-round RT-PCR used HTBI primers, followed by a second-round multiplex PCR. One entry per CDR3 protein results from TCRdb running MiXCR on the multiplex PCR reads. The sample has a few hundred thousand distinct CDR3 sequences, approximately 20% seen once. Specimen: peripheral blood. These receptors came from a woman aged 18-29 years with Graves' ophthalmopathy.

The sample holds many counts of this clonotype. The V call is TRBV28, the J call TRBJ1-6; no firm D call. This CDR3 contains 15 residues. In germline, CDR1 is MDHEN, CDR2 SYDVKM. V lost 2 bases and J lost 4, with 9 bases in between. CDR3 in amino acids: CASSLMGIYNSPLHF. The CDR3 DNA sequence: TGTGCCAGCAGTTTAATGGGGATATATAATTCACCCCTCCACTTT.

This clonotype was seen ten or more times. The V gene is TRBV7-9, the J gene TRBJ1-1; the match to TRBD1 covers 7 bases. Germline V gene sequence: CDR1 SEHNR, CDR2 FQNEAQ (reference sequence). V was clipped by 3 bases and J by 4 bases; unmatched bases: 8. There are 15 residues in the CDR3. CDR3 nucleotides: TGTGCCAGCAGCTTCCTAGACAGGGAGGGCACTGAAGCTTTCTTT. Its translation: CASSFLDREGTEAFF.

This clonotype was picked up many times. The genes are TRBV30 and TRBJ1-6; no definite D call. There are 12 residues in the CDR3. Germline V gene data show CDR1 as GTSNPN and CDR2 as SVGIG (reference sequence). Trimming took off 4 bases at V and 9 bases at J, with 10 bases between the two ends. DNA for the CDR3: TGTGCCTGGAAACAAAGCGCTTCACCCCTCCACTTT. Translation gives CAWKQSASPLHF. Variable domain in full (rest from reference TRBV30 and TRBJ1-6): SQTIHQWPATLVQPVGSPLSLECTVEGTSNPNLYWYRQAAGRGLQLLFYSVGIGQISSEVPQNLSASRPQDRQFILSSKKLLLSDSGFYLCAWKQSASPLHFGNGTRLTVT.

The V gene is TRBV7-2, the J gene TRBJ1-1; weak D call: TRBD1 (6 bases). Between the trimmed V and J ends, which lost 1 base and 0 bases, there was a span of 12 bases. This CDR3 region has 16 residues. Per germline, CDR1 SGHTA and CDR2 FQGNSA. The chain's CDR3 is CASSLGPDRLNTEAFF. The DNA for the CDR3 is TGTGCCAGCAGCTTAGGGCCGGACAGATTGAACACTGAAGCTTTCTTT.

DNA of the CDR3: TGTGCCAGCAGCTGGGGTATAAACACTGAAGCTTTCTTT. It yields the protein CASSWGINTEAFF. The chain uses TRBV5-6 and TRBJ1-1, with unresolved D. Germline V gene data show CDR1 as SGHDT and CDR2 as YYEEEE. The CDR3 contains 13 residues. Trimming took off 3 bases at V and 2 bases at J, with 8 bases between the two ends.

The sample holds many counts of this clonotype. V usage is TRBV29-1 and J usage is TRBJ2-3; 7 bases match TRBD2. Germline values: CDR1 SQVTM, CDR2 ANQGSEA. This CDR3 has 11 amino acids. Unmatched junction bases numbered 7, after V lost 7 bases and J lost 9 bases. The CDR3, as DNA: TGCAGCGGGGAGGGCACAGGAACGCAGTATTTT. Translating gives CSGEGTGTQYF.

This clonotype was detected many times. This rearrangement joins TRBV20-1 to TRBJ2-5; 11 nucleotides agree with TRBD2. J was trimmed by 3 bases and V by 2 bases; bases with no gene match: 11. Germline V gene data show CDR1 as DFQATT and CDR2 as SNEGSKA (reference sequence). The CDR3 has 17 residues. The CDR3 here is CSARTLRPGLAEETQYF. The CDR3 bases are TGCAGTGCTAGAACGTTGAGACCGGGACTAGCGGAAGAGACCCAGTACTTC.

This clonotype was detected many times. The chain has TRBV11-3 and TRBJ2-7; 10 nucleotides match TRBD1. The junction had 6 bases not matched to a gene; V was cut back by 5 bases and J by 2 bases. The CDR3 spans 15 residues. CDR1 is SGHNT, CDR2 YENEEA, per germline. The CDR3 loop is CASSARTGGTYEQYF. In nucleotides, the CDR3 is TGTGCCAGCAGCGCGCGGACAGGGGGTACCTACGAGCAGTACTTC. Looking up the rest from reference TRBV11-3 and TRBJ2-7 gives the full variable domain: EAGVVQSPRYKIIEKKQPVAFWCNPISGHNTLYWYLQNLGQGPELLIRYENEEAVDDSQLPKDRFSAERLKGVDSTLKIQPAELGDSAVYLCASSARTGGTYEQYFGPGTRLTVT.

This clonotype was counted at least ten times. The chain recombines TRBV6-1 with TRBJ1-5; D not certain. CDR3 length equals 13 residues. V lost 0 bases and J lost 6, with 6 bases in between. Germline V gene lookup returns CDR1 MNHNS and CDR2 SASEGT. For the CDR3, the DNA is TGTGCCAGCAGTGAAGCGGGCAGTCAGCCCCAGCATTTT. As protein: CASSEAGSQPQHF.

This clonotype was picked up many times. CDR3 DNA sequence: TGTGCCACCAGCAGAAATCTCCCCACTCACTCCTACGAGCAGTACTTC. It specifies CATSRNLPTHSYEQYF. This chain connects TRBV15 to TRBJ2-7; D remains ambiguous. Germline V gives CDR1 LNHNV, CDR2 YYDKDF (reference sequence). Trimming removed 2 bases from V and 0 bases from J, with 14 bases in between. There are 16 residues in the CDR3.

Ten or more counts support this clonotype. The CDR3 loop reads CAWTVSSGNTIYF. The CDR3 DNA follows: TGTGCCTGGACGGTTAGCTCTGGAAACACCATATATTTT. The chain uses TRBV30 and TRBJ1-3; D is uncertain. V was pared by 4 bases and J by 0 bases, with 7 bases between. This CDR3 is built from 13 residues. Germline V gene data show CDR1 as GTSNPN and CDR2 as SVGIG (reference sequence).

This clonotype was observed many times. J is TRBJ1-3 and V is TRBV6-5, with D possibly TRBD1 on 5 matching bases. The CDR3 covers 16 residues. V was cut by 2 bases and J by 0 bases, with 11 bases left in between. Germline V gene lookup returns CDR1 MNHEY and CDR2 SVGAGI. The DNA for the CDR3 is TGTGCCAGCAGTTACCCCAAGGGGCCCTCTGGAAACACCATATATTTT. Translating gives CASSYPKGPSGNTIYF.

The chain has TRBV19 and TRBJ2-7; no clear D gene. Germline V lookup: CDR1 LNHDA, CDR2 SQIVND (reference sequence). This CDR3 is 13 amino acids long. The ends were cut back, 0 bases at V and 5 bases at J, with 8 bases in the middle. CDR3 residues: CASSIDLGHEQYF. Here the CDR3 DNA reads TGTGCCAGTAGTATAGATCTCGGTCACGAGCAGTACTTC.

Concerning this clonotype: It may be a read error: a sequence one base away is much more abundant. The chain is built from TRBV28 and TRBJ2-5, with a weak D call TRBD1 (6 bases). This CDR3 comprises 17 residues. Germline V lookup: CDR1 MDHEN, CDR2 SYDVKM. The CDR3 DNA is TGTGCCAGCAGCTGGGGGCGCTTACAGGGTAGCCAAGAGACCCGGTACTTC. Amino acid sequence: CASSWGRLQGSQETRYF.

This clonotype was observed many times. The genes are TRBV7-2 and TRBJ1-1; D is perhaps TRBD1 (6 bases). Germline V gene sequence: CDR1 SGHTA, CDR2 FQGNSA. Trimming left V 6 bases short and J 0 bases short, with 17 bases between. The CDR3 covers 16 residues. The CDR3 DNA is TGTGCCAGCAGGAGCAGAACGGGGGCCCTGAACACTGAAGCTTTCTTT. Its protein product is CASRSRTGALNTEAFF. Drawing the rest from reference TRBV7-2 and TRBJ1-1, the complete variable domain is GAGVSQSPSNKVTEKGKDVELRCDPISGHTALYWYRQSLGQGLEFLIYFQGNSAPDKSGLPSDRFSAERTGGSVSTLTIQRTQQEDSAVYLCASRSRTGALNTEAFFGQGTRLTVV.